This T cell receptor beta chain was identified in a study of blood T cell repertoires in COVID-19. Trimming left V 0 bases short and J 4 bases short, with 12 bases between. Germline V gene data show CDR1 as KGHSH and CDR2 as LQKENI. The CDR3 spans 15 residues. Per the study methods: Estimation of nucleated cell counts was performed using reference gene primer amplification. TCRdb's table, derived via immunoSEQ multiplex PCR, lists solely in-frame clones and lacks some. V, J and clone size derive from that table, while D and trimming were established from the DNA sequence. The sample shows about 140,000 clones, 88% of them seen only once.

Source material: peripheral blood. V is TRBV18 and J is TRBJ1-2; D is perhaps TRBD1 (6 bases). The receptor was derived from a human donor with COVID-19, enrolled during active disease. The donor label of this sample is uncertain. CDR3 coding DNA: TGTGCCAGCTCACCACCAGTAAACAGGGCCTATGGCTACACCTTC. This gives the protein CASSPPVNRAYGYTF.